The present TCR beta chain was sequenced within a study of OX40 agonist ivuxolimab in advanced cancers. Data came from immunoSEQ multiplex PCR; TCRdb stores just in-frame clones and leaves some out. Among under 100,000 clones listed, over 70% were seen once. Germline V gene lookup returns CDR1 LNHDA and CDR2 SQIVND (reference sequence). V dropped 6 bases and J dropped 3 bases, with 9 bases sitting between them. The CDR3 sequence is 12 residues long. The gene calls are TRBV19 and TRBJ2-7; D possibly uses TRBD1 or TRBD2 (5 bases each). The sequencing used CD4+ or CD8+ T cells sorted from blood, collected in a trial of the OX40 agonist ivuxolimab. This receptor was identified in an adult with an advanced solid tumor such as melanoma, head and neck, liver or kidney cancer. Here the CDR3 reads CASSEGLYEQYF. The DNA of the CDR3 is TGTGCCAGTAGCGAGGGGCTCTACGAGCAGTACTTC.